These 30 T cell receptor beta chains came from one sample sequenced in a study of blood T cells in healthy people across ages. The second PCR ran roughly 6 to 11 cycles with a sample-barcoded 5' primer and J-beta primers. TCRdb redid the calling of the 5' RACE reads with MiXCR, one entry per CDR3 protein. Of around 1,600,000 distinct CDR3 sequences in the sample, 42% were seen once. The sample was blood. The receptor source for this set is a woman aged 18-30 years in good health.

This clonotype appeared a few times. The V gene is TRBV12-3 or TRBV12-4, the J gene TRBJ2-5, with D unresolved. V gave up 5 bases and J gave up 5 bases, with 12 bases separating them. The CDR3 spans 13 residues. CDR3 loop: CASSPGPRETQYF. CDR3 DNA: TGTGCCAGCAGTCCTGGGCCGCGGGAGACCCAGTACTTC.

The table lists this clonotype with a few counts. In DNA, the CDR3 is TGCAGCGTACAGGGTGGAGGAGGTACTGAAGCTTTCTTT. Its protein is CSVQGGGGTEAFF. The chain combines TRBV29-1 with TRBJ1-1, with a possible D match to TRBD1 (6 bases). Germline CDR1 and CDR2: SQVTM and ANQGSEA. Trimming pared 6 bases from V and 5 bases from J, leaving 16 bases between. CDR3 size: 13 residues.

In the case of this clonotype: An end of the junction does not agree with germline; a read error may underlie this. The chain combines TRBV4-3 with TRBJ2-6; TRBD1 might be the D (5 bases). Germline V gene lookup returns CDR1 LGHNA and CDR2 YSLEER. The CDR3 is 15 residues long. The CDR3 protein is CASSLRSSGANVPTF. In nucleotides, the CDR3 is TGCGCCAGCAGCCTCAGAAGCTCTGGGGCCAACGTCCCGACTTTC.

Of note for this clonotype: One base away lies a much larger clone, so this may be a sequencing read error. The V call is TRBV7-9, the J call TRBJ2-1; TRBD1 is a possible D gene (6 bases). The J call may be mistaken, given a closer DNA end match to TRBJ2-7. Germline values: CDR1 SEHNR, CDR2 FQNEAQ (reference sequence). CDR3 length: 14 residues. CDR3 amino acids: CATERGLRLNEQYF. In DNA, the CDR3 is TGTGCCACCGAAAGGGGGTTAAGGCTCAATGAGCAGTACTTC.

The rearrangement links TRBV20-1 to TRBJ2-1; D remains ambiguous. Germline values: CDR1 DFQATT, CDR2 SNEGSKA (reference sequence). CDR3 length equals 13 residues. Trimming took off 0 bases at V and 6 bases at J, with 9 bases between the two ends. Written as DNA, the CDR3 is TGCAGTGCTAGAGATGGGCCTTCCAATGAGCAGTTCTTC. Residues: CSARDGPSNEQFF.

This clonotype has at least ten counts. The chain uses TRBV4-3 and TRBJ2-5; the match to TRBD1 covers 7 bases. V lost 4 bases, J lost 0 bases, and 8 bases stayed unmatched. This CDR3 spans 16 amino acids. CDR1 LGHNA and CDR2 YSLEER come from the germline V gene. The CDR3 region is CASSRTQGMNQETQYF. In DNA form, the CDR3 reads TGCGCCAGCAGCCGAACACAGGGGATGAACCAAGAGACCCAGTACTTC.

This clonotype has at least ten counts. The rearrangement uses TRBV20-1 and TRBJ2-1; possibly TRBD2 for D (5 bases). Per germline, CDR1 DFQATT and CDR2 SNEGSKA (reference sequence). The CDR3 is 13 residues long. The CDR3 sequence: CSARGGLYNEQFF. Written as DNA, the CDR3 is TGCAGCGCCCGCGGCGGGTTATACAATGAGCAGTTCTTC.

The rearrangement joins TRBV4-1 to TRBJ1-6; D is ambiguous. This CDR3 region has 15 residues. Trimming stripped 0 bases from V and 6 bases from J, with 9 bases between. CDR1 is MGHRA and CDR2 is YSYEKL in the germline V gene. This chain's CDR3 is CASSQESRTNSPLHF. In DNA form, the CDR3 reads TGCGCCAGCAGCCAAGAAAGCAGGACTAATTCACCCCTCCACTTT.

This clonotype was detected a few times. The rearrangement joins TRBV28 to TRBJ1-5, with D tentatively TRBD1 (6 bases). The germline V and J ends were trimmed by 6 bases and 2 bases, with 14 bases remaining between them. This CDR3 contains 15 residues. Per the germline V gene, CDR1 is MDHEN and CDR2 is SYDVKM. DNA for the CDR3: TGTGCCAGCAGCGCCGGGGGGGCGCGCAATCAGCCCCAGCATTTT. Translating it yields CASSAGGARNQPQHF.

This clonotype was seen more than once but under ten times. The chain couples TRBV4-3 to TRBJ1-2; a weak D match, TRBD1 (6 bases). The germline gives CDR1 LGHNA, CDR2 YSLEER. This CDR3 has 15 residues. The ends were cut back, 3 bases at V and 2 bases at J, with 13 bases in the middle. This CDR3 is CASSQVQQGNYGYTF. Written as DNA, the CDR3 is TGCGCCAGCAGCCAGGTCCAACAGGGAAACTATGGCTACACCTTC.

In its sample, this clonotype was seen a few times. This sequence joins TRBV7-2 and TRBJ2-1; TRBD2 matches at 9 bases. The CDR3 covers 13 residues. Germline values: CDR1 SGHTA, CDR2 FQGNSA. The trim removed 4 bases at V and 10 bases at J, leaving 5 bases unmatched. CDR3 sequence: CASSYHSGGEQFF. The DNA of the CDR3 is TGTGCCAGCAGCTACCACAGCGGGGGGGAGCAGTTCTTC.

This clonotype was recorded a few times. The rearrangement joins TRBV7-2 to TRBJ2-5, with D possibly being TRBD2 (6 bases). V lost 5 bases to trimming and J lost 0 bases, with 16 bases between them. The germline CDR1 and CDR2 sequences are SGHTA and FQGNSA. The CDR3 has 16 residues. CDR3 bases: TGTGCCAGCAGCCCTTGGACTACCTTGTACCAAGAGACCCAGTACTTC. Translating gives CASSPWTTLYQETQYF.

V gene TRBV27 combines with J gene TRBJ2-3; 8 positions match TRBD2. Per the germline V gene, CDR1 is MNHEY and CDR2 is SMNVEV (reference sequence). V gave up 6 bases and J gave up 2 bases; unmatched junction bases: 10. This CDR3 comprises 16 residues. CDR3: CASSSLRGRNTDTQYF. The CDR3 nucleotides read TGTGCCAGCAGCTCCTTGCGCGGGAGGAACACAGATACGCAGTATTTT.

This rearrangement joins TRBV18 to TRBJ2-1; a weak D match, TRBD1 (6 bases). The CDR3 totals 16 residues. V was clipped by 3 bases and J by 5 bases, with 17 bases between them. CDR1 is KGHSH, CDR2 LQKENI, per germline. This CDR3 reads CASSPHGGANHNEQFF. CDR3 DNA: TGTGCCAGCTCACCCCATGGGGGCGCCAATCACAATGAGCAGTTCTTC.

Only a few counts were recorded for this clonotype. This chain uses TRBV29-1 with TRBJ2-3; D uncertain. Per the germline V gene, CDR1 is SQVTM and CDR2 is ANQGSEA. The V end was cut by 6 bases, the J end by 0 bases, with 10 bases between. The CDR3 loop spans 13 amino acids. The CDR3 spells CSVPVPSTDTQYF. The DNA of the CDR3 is TGCAGCGTACCCGTCCCTAGCACAGATACGCAGTATTTT.

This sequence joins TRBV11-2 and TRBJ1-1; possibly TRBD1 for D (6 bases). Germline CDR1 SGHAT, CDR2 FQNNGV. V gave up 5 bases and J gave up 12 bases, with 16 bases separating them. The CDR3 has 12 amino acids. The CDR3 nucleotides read TGTGCCAGCAGCCCTACAGGGTCTTGGTCTTTCTTT. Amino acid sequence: CASSPTGSWSFF.

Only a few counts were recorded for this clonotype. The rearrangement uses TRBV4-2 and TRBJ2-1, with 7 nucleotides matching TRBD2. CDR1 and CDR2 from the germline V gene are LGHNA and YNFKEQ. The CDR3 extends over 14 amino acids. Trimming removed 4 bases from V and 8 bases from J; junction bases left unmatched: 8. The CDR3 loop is CASSPRPTSYEQFF. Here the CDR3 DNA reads TGTGCCAGCAGCCCGAGGCCGACTAGCTATGAGCAGTTCTTC.

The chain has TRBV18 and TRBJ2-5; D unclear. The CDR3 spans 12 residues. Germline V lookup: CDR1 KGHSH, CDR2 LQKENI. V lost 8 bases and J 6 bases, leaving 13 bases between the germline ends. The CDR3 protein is CASADNGQTQYF. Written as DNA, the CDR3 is TGTGCCAGCGCCGACAACGGGCAGACCCAGTACTTC.

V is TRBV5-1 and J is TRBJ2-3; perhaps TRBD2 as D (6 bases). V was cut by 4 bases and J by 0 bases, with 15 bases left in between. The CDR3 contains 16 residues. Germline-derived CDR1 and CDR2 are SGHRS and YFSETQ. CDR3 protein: CASSALAETSTDTQYF. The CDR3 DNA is TGCGCCAGCAGCGCATTAGCGGAGACTAGCACAGATACGCAGTATTTT.

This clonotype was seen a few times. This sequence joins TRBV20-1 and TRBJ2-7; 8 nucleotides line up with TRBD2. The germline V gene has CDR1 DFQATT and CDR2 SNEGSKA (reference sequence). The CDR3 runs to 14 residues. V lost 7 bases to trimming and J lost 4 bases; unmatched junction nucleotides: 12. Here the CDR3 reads CSVASGRTLYEQYF. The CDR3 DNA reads TGCAGTGTTGCCAGCGGGAGAACTTTGTACGAGCAGTACTTC.

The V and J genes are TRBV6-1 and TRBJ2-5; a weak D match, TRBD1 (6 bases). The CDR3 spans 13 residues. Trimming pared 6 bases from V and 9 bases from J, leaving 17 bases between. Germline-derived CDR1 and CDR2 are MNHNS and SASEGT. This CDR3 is CASRQGMSPAQYF. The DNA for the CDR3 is TGTGCCAGCAGACAGGGCATGTCGCCGGCCCAGTACTTC.

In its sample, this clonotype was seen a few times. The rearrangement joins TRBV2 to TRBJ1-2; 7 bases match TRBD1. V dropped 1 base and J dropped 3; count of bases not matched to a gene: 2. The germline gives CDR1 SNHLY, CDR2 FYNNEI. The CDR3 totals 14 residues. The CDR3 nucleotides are TGTGCCAGCAGTGAAGGTCAGGGGGACTATGGCTACACCTTC. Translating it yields CASSEGQGDYGYTF.

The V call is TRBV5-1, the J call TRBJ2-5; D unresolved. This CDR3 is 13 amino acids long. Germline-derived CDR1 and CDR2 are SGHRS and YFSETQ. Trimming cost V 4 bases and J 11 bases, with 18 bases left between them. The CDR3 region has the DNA TGCGCCAGCAGCCCCACCCCGGGTCTGGGGCAGTACTTC. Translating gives CASSPTPGLGQYF.

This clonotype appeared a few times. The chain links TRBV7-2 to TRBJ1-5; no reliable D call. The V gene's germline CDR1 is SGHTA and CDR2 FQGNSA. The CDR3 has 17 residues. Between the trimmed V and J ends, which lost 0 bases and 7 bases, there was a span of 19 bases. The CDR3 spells CASSLAVDFLGGQPQHF. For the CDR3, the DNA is TGTGCCAGCAGCTTAGCGGTAGACTTCCTGGGTGGGCAGCCCCAGCATTTT.

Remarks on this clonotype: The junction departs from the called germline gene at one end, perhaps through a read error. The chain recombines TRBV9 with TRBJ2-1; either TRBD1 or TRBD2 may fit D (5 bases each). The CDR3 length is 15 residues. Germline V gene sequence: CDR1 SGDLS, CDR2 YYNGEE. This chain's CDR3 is CASSVVGTSYNEQFF. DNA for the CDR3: TGTGCGAGCAGCGTAGTCGGGACCTCCTACAATGAGCAGTTCTTC.

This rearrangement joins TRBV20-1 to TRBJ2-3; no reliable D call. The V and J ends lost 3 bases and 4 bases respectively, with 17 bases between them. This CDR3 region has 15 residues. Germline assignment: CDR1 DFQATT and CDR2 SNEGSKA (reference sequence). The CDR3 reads CSASRPTQASDTQYF. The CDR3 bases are TGCAGTGCTAGCAGGCCGACCCAAGCGTCAGATACGCAGTATTTT.

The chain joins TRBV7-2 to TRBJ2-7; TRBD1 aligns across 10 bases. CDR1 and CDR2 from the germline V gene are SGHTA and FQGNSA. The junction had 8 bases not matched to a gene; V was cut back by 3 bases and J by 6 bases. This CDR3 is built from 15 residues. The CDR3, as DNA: TGTGCCAGCAGCTTCCCTGACAGGGGGCAGTTCGAGCAGTACTTC. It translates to CASSFPDRGQFEQYF.

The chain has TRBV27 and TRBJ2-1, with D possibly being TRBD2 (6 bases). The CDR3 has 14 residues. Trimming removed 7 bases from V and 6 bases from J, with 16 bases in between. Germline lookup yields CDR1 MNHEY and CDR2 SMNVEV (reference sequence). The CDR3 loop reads CASTRLGESNEQFF. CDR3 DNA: TGTGCCAGCACTCGACTAGGGGAGTCCAATGAGCAGTTCTTC.

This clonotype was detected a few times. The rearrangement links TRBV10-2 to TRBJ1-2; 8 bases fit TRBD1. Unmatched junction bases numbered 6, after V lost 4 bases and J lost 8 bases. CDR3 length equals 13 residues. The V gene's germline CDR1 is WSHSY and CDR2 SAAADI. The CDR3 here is CASSANRGNGYTF. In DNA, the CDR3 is TGCGCCAGCAGTGCGAACAGGGGGAACGGCTACACCTTC.

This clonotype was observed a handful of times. The DNA for the CDR3 is TGTGCCGCTCAAACCGGGCGCGAGCAGTACTTC. Translated: CAAQTGREQYF. This rearrangement joins TRBV7-2 to TRBJ2-7; D is uncertain. The CDR3 totals 11 residues. Germline CDR1 is SGHTA and CDR2 is FQGNSA. Trimming took off 11 bases at V and 6 bases at J, with 14 bases between the two ends.